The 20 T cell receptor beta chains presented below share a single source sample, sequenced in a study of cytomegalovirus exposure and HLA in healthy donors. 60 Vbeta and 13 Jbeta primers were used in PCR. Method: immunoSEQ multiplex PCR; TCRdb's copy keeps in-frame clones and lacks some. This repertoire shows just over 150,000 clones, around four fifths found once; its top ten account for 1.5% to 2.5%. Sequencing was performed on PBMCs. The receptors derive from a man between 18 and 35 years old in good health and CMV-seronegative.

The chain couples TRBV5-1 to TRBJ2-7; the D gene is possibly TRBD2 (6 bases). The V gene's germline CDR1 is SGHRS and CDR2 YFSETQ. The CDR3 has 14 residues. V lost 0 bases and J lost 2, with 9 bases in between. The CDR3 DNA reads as TGCGCCAGCAGCTTGGGCCCGGGGGCCTACGAGCAGTACTTC. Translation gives CASSLGPGAYEQYF.

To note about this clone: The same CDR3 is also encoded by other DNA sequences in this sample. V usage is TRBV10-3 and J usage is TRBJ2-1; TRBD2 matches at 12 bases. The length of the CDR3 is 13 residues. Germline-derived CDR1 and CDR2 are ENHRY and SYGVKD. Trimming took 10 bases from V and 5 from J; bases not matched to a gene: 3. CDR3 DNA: TGTGCCACCCGGACTAGCGGGAACAATGAGCAGTTCTTC. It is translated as CATRTSGNNEQFF.

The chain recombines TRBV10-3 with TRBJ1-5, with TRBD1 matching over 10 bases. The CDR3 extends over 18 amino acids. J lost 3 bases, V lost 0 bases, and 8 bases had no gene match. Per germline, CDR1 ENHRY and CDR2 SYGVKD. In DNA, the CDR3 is TGTGCCATCAGTGAGTCAGGATCGGGACAGGGGCCCAATCAGCCCCAGCATTTT. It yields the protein CAISESGSGQGPNQPQHF.

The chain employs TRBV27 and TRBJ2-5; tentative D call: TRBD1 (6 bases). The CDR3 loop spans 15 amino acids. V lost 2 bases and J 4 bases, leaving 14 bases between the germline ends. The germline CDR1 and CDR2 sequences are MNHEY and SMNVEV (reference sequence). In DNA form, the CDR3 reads TGTGCCAGCAGTTTAATGGGGGCGCGTGTAGAGACCCAGTACTTC. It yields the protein CASSLMGARVETQYF.

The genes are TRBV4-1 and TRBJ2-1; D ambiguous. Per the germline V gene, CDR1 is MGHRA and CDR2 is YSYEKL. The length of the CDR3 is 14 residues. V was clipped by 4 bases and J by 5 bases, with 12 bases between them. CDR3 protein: CASSPDSLNNEQFF. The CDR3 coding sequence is TGCGCCAGCAGCCCCGACTCGTTGAACAATGAGCAGTTCTTC.

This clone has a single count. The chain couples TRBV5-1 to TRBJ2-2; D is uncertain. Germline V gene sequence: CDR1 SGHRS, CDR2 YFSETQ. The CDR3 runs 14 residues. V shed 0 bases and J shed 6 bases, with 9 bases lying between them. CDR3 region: CASSLGVSPGELFF. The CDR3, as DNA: TGCGCCAGCAGCTTGGGCGTTTCTCCCGGGGAGCTGTTTTTT.

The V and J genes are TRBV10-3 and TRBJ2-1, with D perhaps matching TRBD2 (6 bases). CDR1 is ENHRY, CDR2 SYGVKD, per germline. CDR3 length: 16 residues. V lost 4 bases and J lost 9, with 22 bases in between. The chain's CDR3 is CAISALSGTLGGEQFF. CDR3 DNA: TGTGCCATCAGTGCCTTATCCGGGACCCTGGGGGGTGAGCAGTTCTTC.

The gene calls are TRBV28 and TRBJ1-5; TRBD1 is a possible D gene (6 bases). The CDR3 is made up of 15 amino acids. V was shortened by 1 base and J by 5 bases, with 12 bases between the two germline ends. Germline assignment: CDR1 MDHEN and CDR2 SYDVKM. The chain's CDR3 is CASSLLQGEDQPQHF. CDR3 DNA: TGTGCCAGCAGTTTATTACAGGGTGAAGATCAGCCCCAGCATTTT.

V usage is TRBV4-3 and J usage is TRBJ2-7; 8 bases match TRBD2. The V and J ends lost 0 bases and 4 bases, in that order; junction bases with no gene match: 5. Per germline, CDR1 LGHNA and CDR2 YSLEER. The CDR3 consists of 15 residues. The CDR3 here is CASSQESAGAYEQYF. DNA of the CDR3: TGCGCCAGCAGCCAAGAGTCAGCGGGAGCATACGAGCAGTACTTC.

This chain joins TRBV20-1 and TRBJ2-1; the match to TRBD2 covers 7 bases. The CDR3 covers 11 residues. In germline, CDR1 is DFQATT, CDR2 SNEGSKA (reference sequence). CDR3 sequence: CSQWGGSEQFF. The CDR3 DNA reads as TGCAGCCAGTGGGGGGGTAGTGAGCAGTTCTTC.

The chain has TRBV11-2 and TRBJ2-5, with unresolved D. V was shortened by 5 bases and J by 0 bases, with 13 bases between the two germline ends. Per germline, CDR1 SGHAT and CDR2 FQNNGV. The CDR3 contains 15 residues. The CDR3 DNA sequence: TGTGCCAGCAGCCCCCACTCCAAGTACCAAGAGACCCAGTACTTC. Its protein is CASSPHSKYQETQYF.

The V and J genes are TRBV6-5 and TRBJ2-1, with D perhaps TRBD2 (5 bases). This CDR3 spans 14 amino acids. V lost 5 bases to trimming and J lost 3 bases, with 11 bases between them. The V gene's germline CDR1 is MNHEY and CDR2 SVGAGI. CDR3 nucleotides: TGTGCCAGCAGTCGTGCCGGGGACTACAATGAGCAGTTCTTC. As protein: CASSRAGDYNEQFF.

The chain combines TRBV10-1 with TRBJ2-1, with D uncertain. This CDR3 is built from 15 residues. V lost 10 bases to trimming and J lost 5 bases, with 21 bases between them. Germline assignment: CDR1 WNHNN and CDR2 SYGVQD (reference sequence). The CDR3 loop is CANTRDSTLDNEQFF. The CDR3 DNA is TGCGCCAATACACGAGACTCGACCTTGGACAATGAGCAGTTCTTC.

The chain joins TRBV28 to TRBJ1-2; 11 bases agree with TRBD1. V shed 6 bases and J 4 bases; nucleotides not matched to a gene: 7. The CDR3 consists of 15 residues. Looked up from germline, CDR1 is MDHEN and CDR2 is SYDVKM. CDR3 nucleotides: TGTGCCAGCAGCCAGGACAGGGGGCGGCCCTATGGCTACACCTTC. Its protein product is CASSQDRGRPYGYTF.

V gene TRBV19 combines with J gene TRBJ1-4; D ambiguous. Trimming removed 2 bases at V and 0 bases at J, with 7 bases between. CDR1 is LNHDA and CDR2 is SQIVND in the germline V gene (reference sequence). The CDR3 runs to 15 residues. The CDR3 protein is CASSIRHTTNEKLFF. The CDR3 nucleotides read TGTGCCAGTAGTATACGACATACAACTAATGAAAAACTGTTTTTT.

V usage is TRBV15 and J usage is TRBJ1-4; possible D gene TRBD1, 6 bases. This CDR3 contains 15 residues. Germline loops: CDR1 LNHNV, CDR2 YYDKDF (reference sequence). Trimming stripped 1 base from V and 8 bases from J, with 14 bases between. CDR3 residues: CATSRVQGSLEKLFF. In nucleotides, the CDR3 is TGTGCCACCAGCAGAGTCCAGGGGAGTCTAGAAAAACTGTTTTTT.

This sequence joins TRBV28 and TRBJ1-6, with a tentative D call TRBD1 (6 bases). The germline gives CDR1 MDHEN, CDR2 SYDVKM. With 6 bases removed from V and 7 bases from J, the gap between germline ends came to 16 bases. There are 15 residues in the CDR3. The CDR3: CASSWDIGRNSPLHF. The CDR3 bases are TGTGCCAGCAGCTGGGACATCGGGAGGAATTCACCCCTCCACTTT.

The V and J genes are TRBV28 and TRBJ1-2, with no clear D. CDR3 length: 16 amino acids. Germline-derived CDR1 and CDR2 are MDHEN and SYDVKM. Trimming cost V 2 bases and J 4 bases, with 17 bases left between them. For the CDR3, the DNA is TGTGCCAGCAGTTTAAGAAAAGGGAGCCAATTCTATGGCTACACCTTC. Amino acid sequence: CASSLRKGSQFYGYTF.

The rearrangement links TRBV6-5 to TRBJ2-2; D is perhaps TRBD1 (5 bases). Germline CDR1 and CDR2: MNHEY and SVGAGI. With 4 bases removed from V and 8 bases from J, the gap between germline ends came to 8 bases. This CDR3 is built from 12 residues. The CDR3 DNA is TGTGCCAGCAGTTTAGGGGTAGGGGAGCTGTTTTTT. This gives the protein CASSLGVGELFF.

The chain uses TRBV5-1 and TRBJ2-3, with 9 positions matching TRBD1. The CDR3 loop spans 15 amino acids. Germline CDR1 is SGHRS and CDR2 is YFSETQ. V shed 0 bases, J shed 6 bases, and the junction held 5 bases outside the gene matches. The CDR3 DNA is TGCGCCAGCAGCTTGGGGGACAGGGTATCCGATACGCAGTATTTT. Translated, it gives CASSLGDRVSDTQYF.